These T cell receptor beta chains were read from a single sample in a study of blood T cell repertoires in COVID-19. Sequencing used immunoSEQ multiplex PCR; TCRdb keeps in-frame clones, though not all of them. The sample includes about 11,000 clones, about 87% of them seen just once. Sequencing was carried out using peripheral blood. The receptors shown here come from a human donor in a cohort sampled during active COVID-19. Both conserved end residues are part of each CDR3. A D gene is named only where the DNA matches it firmly. Some rows mark clone size as missing; the rest say once, few, many or name a class of expanded clone.

j_gene | abundance | d_gene | v_gene | CDR3nt | CDR3aa
TRBJ2-2 | - | - | TRBV27 | TGTGCCAGCAGTTTATATGGGGGGGGCATTTCCTCCGGGGAGCTGTTTTTT | CASSLYGGGISSGELFF
TRBJ2-3 | few | TRBD2 | TRBV25-1 | TGTGCCAGCAGTTCTGGACTAGCCCTTAGCACAGATACGCAGTATTTT | CASSSGLALSTDTQYF
TRBJ2-5 | - | - | TRBV13 | TGTGCCAGCAGCTTCCAACAGGGTTACCAAGAGACCCAGTACTTC | CASSFQQGYQETQYF
TRBJ2-3 | few | TRBD2 | TRBV18 | TGTGCCAGCTCACCCACGGGACTAGTCAGCACAGATACGCAGTATTTT | CASSPTGLVSTDTQYF
TRBJ1-6 | - | TRBD1 | TRBV2 | TGTGCCAGCCTGAGGGACAGGGGTTTCAATTCACCCCTCCACTTT | CASLRDRGFNSPLHF
TRBJ2-1 | - | TRBD2 | TRBV28 | TGTGCCAGCAGTCCACCCACTGGACGCGGGGGCAATGAGCAGTTCTTC | CASSPPTGRGGNEQFF
TRBJ2-1 | - | TRBD2 | TRBV7-2 | TGTGCCAGCAGCTTACAAACTAGCGGGAGGAAGGTGGGTGAGCAGTTCTTC | CASSLQTSGRKVGEQFF
TRBJ2-2 | - | TRBD2 | TRBV7-2 | TGTGCCAGCAGGCTAGCGGGGGACACCGGGGAGCTGTTTTTT | CASRLAGDTGELFF
TRBJ2-7 | few | - | TRBV9 | TGTGCCAGCAGCGTAGTAATCTACGAGCAGTACTTC | CASSVVIYEQYF
TRBJ2-7 | - | TRBD1 | TRBV19 | TGTGCCAGTAGCACGCCCTTTCGGACAGGAAAGTACGAGCAGTACTTC | CASSTPFRTGKYEQYF
TRBJ2-7 | - | TRBD2 | TRBV5-1 | TGCGCCAGCAGCCCCGGTGGGGGGGGATCCTACGAGCAGTACTTC | CASSPGGGGSYEQYF
TRBJ2-3 | - | - | TRBV4-2 | TGTGCCAGCAGTCTCTTGCAGGCGGGGACAGATACGCAGTATTTT | CASSLLQAGTDTQYF
TRBJ2-3 | - | - | TRBV28 | TGTGCCAGCAGTAGTGGGAGTGATACGCAGTATTTT | CASSSGSDTQYF
TRBJ1-5 | - | TRBD1 | TRBV6-2/TRBV6-3 | TGTGCCAGCAGCCCCGACAGGGGAAGTCAGCCCCAGCATTTT | CASSPDRGSQPQHF
TRBJ2-1 | - | TRBD2 | TRBV24-1 | TGTGCCACCAGTGACCAATTCGGACTAGCAGACTACAATGAGCAGTTCTTC | CATSDQFGLADYNEQFF
TRBJ2-2 | - | - | TRBV3-1/TRBV3-2 | TGTGCCAGCAGCCAAACGCAGTCCGGGGAGCTGTTTTTT | CASSQTQSGELFF
TRBJ2-3 | once | TRBD2 | TRBV11-2 | TGTGCCAGCAGCTTTAGCGGGTTGAGCACAGATACGCAGTATTTT | CASSFSGLSTDTQYF
TRBJ2-6 | - | TRBD1 | TRBV10-1 | TGCGCCAGCAGTGACCGGGACAGGGGGATGGCAGGGGCCAACGTCCTGACTTTC | CASSDRDRGMAGANVLTF
TRBJ1-1 | - | TRBD1 | TRBV7-8 | TGTGCCAGCAGCCCAAGACAGGGGGCGAGGACTGAAGCTTTCTTT | CASSPRQGARTEAFF
TRBJ2-3 | - | TRBD2 | TRBV18 | TGTGCCAGCTCACCAGGACTAGCGGGAGGTGTTGGGAACACAGATACGCAGTATTTT | CASSPGLAGGVGNTDTQYF
TRBJ1-2 | - | TRBD1 | TRBV19 | TGTGCCAGTACCTCGGGACAGGCTCAACTGTATGGCTACACCTTC | CASTSGQAQLYGYTF
TRBJ2-2 | - | TRBD1 | TRBV6-5 | TGTGCCAGCAGGCAAAACAGGGGAGAAGGCGGGGAGCTGTTTTTT | CASRQNRGEGGELFF
TRBJ2-5 | - | TRBD2 | TRBV2 | TGTGCCAGCAGTGTAAGGCCTAGCGGGGACCAAGAGACCCAGTACTTC | CASSVRPSGDQETQYF
TRBJ1-5 | - | TRBD1 | TRBV6-2/TRBV6-3 | TGTGCCAGCAGCGCGACAGGGGGCCGCAATCAGCCCCAGCATTTT | CASSATGGRNQPQHF
TRBJ2-7 | once | - | TRBV4-1 | TGCGCCAGCAGCCCACTTCCGGACACCCACTCCTACGAGCAGTACTTC | CASSPLPDTHSYEQYF
TRBJ1-2 | once | - | TRBV6-5 | TGTGCCAGCAGACTAAGACAGGAGCCAGGCTACACCTTC | CASRLRQEPGYTF
TRBJ2-1 | - | - | TRBV3-1/TRBV3-2 | TGTGCCAGCAGCCAAGATGCATTGAGACTAAACTCGAGCTCCTACAATGAGCAGTTCTTC | CASSQDALRLNSSSYNEQFF